Given below is one T cell receptor beta chain in context. Its antigen is not identified. The data belong to a study of regulatory T cells in long-lasting Graves disease. Study-wide points: For persistent Graves' patients, TCR diversity was lower than for newly diagnosed ones. Between persistent patients, 2,500 to 3,500 public clonotypes were shared, exceeding the 900 to 1,000 shared between new patients. Rather than thyroid tissue, only peripheral blood underwent study.

V trimming: 2 bases; J trimming: 2 bases; junction bases outside the gene matches: 8. Germline assignment: CDR1 SGHVS and CDR2 FQNEAQ. The CDR3 is 16 residues long. Building of the TCR beta libraries involved iRepertoire HTBI primers and Arm-PCR of CDR3 regions. One entry per CDR3 protein results from TCRdb running MiXCR on the multiplex PCR reads. This sample has hundreds of thousands of distinct CDR3 sequences, with 16% found just once. Time point specified: newly diagnosed GD, antithyroid drugs for less than 3 months. Generation of the TCR library employed RNA extracted from PBMCs. By American Thyroid Association guidelines, Graves' disease was diagnosed in the cohort. This sample was also put to use in a study of T cells in Graves' hyperthyroidism and ophthalmopathy.

This chain connects TRBV7-8 to TRBJ1-2; TRBD1 aligns across 7 bases. This TCR was recovered from a man aged 35 to 55 with Graves disease. The sample in question was peripheral blood mononuclear cells (PBMCs), obtained at new diagnosis, from a patient treated with antithyroid drugs. The CDR3, as DNA: TGTGCCAGCAGCTTATCTCGGGCAGGGGGGAACTATGGCTACACCTTC. This sequence encodes CASSLSRAGGNYGYTF.